This T cell receptor (beta chain) was captured by sequencing in a study of blood T cell repertoires in COVID-19. Overall study: Samples representing acute and convalescent COVID-19 were sourced from the United States, Italy and Spain. T cells, B-cell-depleted T cells, or PBMCs supplied cDNA or gDNA.

Germline V lookup: CDR1 SQVTM, CDR2 ANQGSEA. The CDR3 is 12 amino acids. With 1 base clipped from V and 7 bases from J, the junction kept 4 bases outside the gene matches. Measured with immunoSEQ multiplex PCR; TCRdb has only the in-frame clones, and not every one. This table holds around 160,000 clones, about 88% found once. This chain joins TRBV29-1 and TRBJ2-7, with 7 positions matching TRBD2. The specimen sequenced was peripheral blood. The TCR originated in a human donor in a cohort sampled during active COVID-19. The CDR3 is CSVEGPGGEQYF. For the CDR3, the DNA is TGCAGCGTTGAAGGGCCCGGGGGGGAGCAGTACTTC.